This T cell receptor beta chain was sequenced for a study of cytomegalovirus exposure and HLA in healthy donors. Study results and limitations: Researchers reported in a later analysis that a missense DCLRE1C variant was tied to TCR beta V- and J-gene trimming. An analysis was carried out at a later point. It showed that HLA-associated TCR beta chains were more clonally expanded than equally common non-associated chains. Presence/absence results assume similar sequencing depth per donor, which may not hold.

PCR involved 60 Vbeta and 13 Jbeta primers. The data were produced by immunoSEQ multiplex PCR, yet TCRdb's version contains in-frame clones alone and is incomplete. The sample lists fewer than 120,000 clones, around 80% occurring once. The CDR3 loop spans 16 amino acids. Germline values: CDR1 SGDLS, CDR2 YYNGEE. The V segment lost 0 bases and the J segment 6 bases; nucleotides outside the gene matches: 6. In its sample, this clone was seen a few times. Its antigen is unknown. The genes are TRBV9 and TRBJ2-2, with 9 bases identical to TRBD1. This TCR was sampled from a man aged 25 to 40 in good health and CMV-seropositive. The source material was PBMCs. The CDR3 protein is CASSVATGGLAGELFF. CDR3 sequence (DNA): TGTGCCAGCAGCGTAGCGACAGGGGGGCTCGCCGGGGAGCTGTTTTTT.